A single sample gave rise to the 2 T cell receptor beta chains below, sequenced in a study of blood T cell repertoires in COVID-19. Assay: immunoSEQ multiplex PCR; the TCRdb copy retains only in-frame clones and omits some. The sample includes 180,000 or so clones, about 80% of them seen just once. The sequencing sample was made of PBMCs or T cells enriched from blood (not recorded which). Receptor source: a man aged 50-59 years who had recovered from COVID-19.

V gene TRBV5-1 combines with J gene TRBJ2-7; unclear D gene. The germline V gene has CDR1 SGHRS and CDR2 YFSETQ. The V end was cut by 0 bases, the J end by 3 bases, with 10 bases between. This CDR3 spans 14 amino acids. This CDR3 reads CASSLEPVRYEQYF. The CDR3 DNA reads as TGCGCCAGCAGCTTGGAGCCGGTCCGCTACGAGCAGTACTTC. The full variable domain, completed using reference TRBV5-1 and TRBJ2-7, is KAGVTQTPRYLIKTRGQQVTLSCSPISGHRSVSWYQQTPGQGLQFLFEYFSETQRNKGNFPGRFSGRQFSNSRSEMNVSTLELGDSALYLCASSLEPVRYEQYFGPGTRLTVT.

This clone was observed a handful of times. The chain links TRBV15 to TRBJ2-1, with 7 bases lining up with TRBD2. CDR1 is LNHNV and CDR2 is YYDKDF in the germline V gene (reference sequence). The CDR3 has 14 amino acids. Losses at the gene ends were 0 bases for V and 4 bases for J; bases not matched to a gene: 0. CDR3 sequence reads: CATSREAGYNEQFF. The CDR3 bases are TGTGCCACCAGCAGAGAAGCGGGATACAATGAGCAGTTCTTC.